This T cell receptor (beta chain) was documented in a study of graft-versus-host responses after intestinal transplantation. Turning to the study itself: Recipients were given multivisceral, liver-intestinal, or isolated intestinal transplants. General observations from the study: Peak circulating GvH clone levels were associated with early post-transplant HvG declines. Graft-versus-host to host-versus-graft clonal ratios in allografts were high in patients with graft-donor T cell macrochimerism.

About this clone: Its antigen is unknown.

The CDR3 sequence is 13 residues long. V lost 6 bases and J lost 2; bases outside the gene matches: 4. From germline, CDR1 is LNHDA and CDR2 SQIVND (reference sequence). Profiling relied on immunoSEQ multiplex PCR, and the TCRdb table lists in-frame clones only, not all of them. The sample consists of tens of thousands of clones, less than 90% of them appearing once. The gene calls are TRBV19 and TRBJ2-7; 7 bases map to TRBD1. This specimen was unstimulated CD8+ T cells sorted from spleen or lymph node cells, taken before intestinal transplant. This TCR derives from a human donor who received an intestinal transplant. In nucleotides, the CDR3 is TGTGCCAGTAGCCCGGGACAGACCTACGAGCAGTACTTC. Residues: CASSPGQTYEQYF.